The TCR beta chain under discussion was sequenced for a study of blood T cells in healthy people across ages. Primers used in a second PCR of about 6 to 11 cycles were a sample-barcoded 5' primer and a J-beta primer mix. TCRdb reanalysed the 5' RACE reads using MiXCR and keeps one entry per CDR3 protein. The sample yields roughly 500,000 distinct CDR3 sequences, 25% to 30% seen once. Germline CDR1 is SQVTM and CDR2 is ANQGSEA. Germline trimming cut 4 bases from V and 4 bases from J; bases unmatched to any gene: 7. CDR3 length equals 14 residues. In its sample, this clonotype was seen a few times. The rearrangement links TRBV29-1 to TRBJ1-2; 9 bases are shared with TRBD1. The receptor comes from a woman between 65 and 79 years old in good health. The sample consisted of blood. The chain's CDR3 is CSVATDRGSYGYTF. The CDR3, as DNA: TGCAGCGTTGCTACGGACAGGGGTAGCTATGGCTACACCTTC. The complete variable domain, with remaining parts taken from reference TRBV29-1 and TRBJ1-2, reads SAVISQKPSRDICQRGTSLTIQCQVDSQVTMMFWYRQQPGQSLTLIATANQGSEATYESGFVIDKFPISRPNLTFSTLTVSNMSPEDSSIYLCSVATDRGSYGYTFGSGTRLTVV.